This T cell receptor beta chain is from a study of T cells in Graves' hyperthyroidism and ophthalmopathy. Findings of the study overall: Within blood appeared most thyroid clonotypes that had expanded above 0.001. The model anticipated ophthalmopathy a median about 6.5 months pre-onset.

Patients with uncontrolled infections, other autoimmune diseases, pregnancy or lactation were excluded. Each diagnosis drew on symptoms, thyroxine, TRAb, thyroid ultrasound and orbital computed tomography findings. This clonotype occurred many times. Its antigen remains unknown. Germline V gene data show CDR1 as SNHLY and CDR2 as FYNNEI. This CDR3 spans 15 amino acids. The V gene end was trimmed by 4 bases and the J gene end by 8 bases; junction bases not matched to a gene: 8. Amplification targeted TCR beta CDR3 regions from RNA transcripts. Carried out on the TCR CDR3, a first-round RT-PCR used the HTBI primer set. TCRdb recomputed calls from the multiplex PCR reads with MiXCR, one row per CDR3 protein. This sample has some 600,000 distinct CDR3 sequences, with 46% found just once.

The chain carries TRBV2 and TRBJ1-4, with 9 nucleotides matching TRBD1. The sequencing input was peripheral blood or thyroid tissue (not recorded which). This clonotype originated in a woman between 18 and 29 years old with Graves' hyperthyroidism. CDR3 in amino acids: CASSGPTGGKEKLFF. Written as DNA, the CDR3 is TGTGCCAGCAGTGGGCCGACAGGGGGGAAGGAAAAACTGTTTTTT. Full variable domain (remainder filled in from reference TRBV2 and TRBJ1-4): EPEVTQTPSHQVTQMGQEVILRCVPISNHLYFYWYRQILGQKVEFLVSFYNNEISEKSEIFDDQFSVERPDGSNFTLKIRSTKLEDSAMYFCASSGPTGGKEKLFFGSGTQLSVL.